This T cell receptor beta chain emerged from a study of T cell responses to AZD1222 COVID-19 vaccine (dated by TCRdb to 2020 to 2022). With respect to the entire study: TCR sequencing covered 230 or so trial participants: nearly 210 given two doses of AZD1222 and around 25 given two doses of MenACWY control vaccine. Trial participants were enrolled by age into 18-55, 56-69 and 70-plus year subgroups, with roughly 150, 30 and 60 TCR-sequenced participants respectively. Results the study describes overall, beyond this receptor: The 56-69-year group was small, and its depth increase did not reach significance, likely because of low power. After two AZD1222 doses, both the breadth and the depth of spike-specific TCRs were significantly higher than at day 0 and than in MenACWY recipients. Most participants were white British and females outnumbered males, and the authors suggested that clonal diversity may have been underestimated. Conclusions about previously exposed vaccinees were limited because only five to seven AZD1222 recipients were SARS-CoV-2 seropositive at baseline. The vaccine-associated CD4 TCRs covered the entire spike protein, and the dominant responses fell in regions 160-218 and 743-854. Because no day 14 peak-response samples were available, the repertoires could be characterized only after the peak T cell response. Reportedly, almost half of the unique spike-specific TCRs recognized epitopes lying outside the regions that are mutated in the B.1.351 and B.1.1.7 variants.

The label giving this sample's time point can be read as: about 28 days (+/-7) after the second vaccine dose. AZD1222 recipients with second doses at about 4 weeks or about 12 weeks were pooled, because spike-specific TCR depth and breadth did not differ between schedules. Vaccinee samples were obtained from the UK trials COV001 and COV002, which included a single-blind randomized controlled phase 2/3 trial of AZD1222 (ChAdOx1 nCoV-19) in healthy adults. Trial participant PBMC samples were collected at day 0 and day 28 after the second dose for TCRbeta chain sequencing. As regards this clone: What antigen it recognizes has not been identified. Within one base of it there is no much larger clone, and no base qualities were kept.

The CDR3 regions of human TCRbeta chains were subjected to immunosequencing. In the authors' own workflow: Repertoire TCRs were matched against a reference library of SARS-CoV-2-specific TCRs generated with the MIRA antigen-specificity platform. Breadth was defined as the fraction of unique TCRs that were SARS-CoV-2-associated, and depth was defined as the fraction of total T cells that were SARS-CoV-2-associated. Using the MIRA data, every spike-specific TCR was mapped to the spike region that the TCR reacted to and assigned to either a CD4 or a CD8 class. Log10-transformed breadth and depth values were compared by one-way ANOVA with Sidak's multiple comparisons tests. Here the immuneACCESS table is served through TCRdb, limited to in-frame sequences with V and J called. Missing clones are a known gap in these copies; in checked studies unresolved V genes cover under half, and the rest lacks a known reason. D and trimming were read from the DNA, whereas the V and J calls and clone size are those reported in that table. The sample includes over 90,000 clones, with approximately 90% observed a single time. Roughly 3% of the sample lies in the top ten.

Trimming takes 4 bases from V and 3 bases from J, and the germline ends sit 13 bases apart. CDR1 and CDR2 were assigned from the germline V gene as LGHNA and YNFKEQ. The CDR3 sequence holds 15 residues, the cysteine and phenylalanine included. Of all the DNA, just the CDR3 is kept, 45 bases in frame from base 1. The source is an adult who received the AZD1222 COVID-19 vaccine. The source material was peripheral blood, sampled 28 days after the second AZD1222 dose. The sequence is built from TRBV4-2 and TRBJ1-3, and the D gene may be TRBD1, 5 bases matching. The sequenced DNA is TGTGCCAGCAGCCGCCAGGGAGGAGGTGGAAACACCATATATTTT. Translated, this is CASSRQGGGGNTIYF.